A selection of T cell receptor beta chains follows, all from one sample in a study of blood T cells in healthy people across ages. TCRdb passed the 5' RACE reads through MiXCR, listing each CDR3 protein once. The repertoire has 1.5 million to 2 million distinct CDR3 sequences, about two fifths of them found once; the top ten carry roughly 23%. The sequenced sample was blood. The source is a human donor in good health. CDR3s include the opening cysteine and the closing phenylalanine or tryptophan. A D gene is named only where the DNA matches it firmly. Clone size appears in some rows only: once, few, many, or a class for an expanded clone.

v_call: TRBV7-3
j_call: TRBJ2-1
d_call: .
clone_size: many
cdr3_aa: CASWRVGRRSGNEQFF
cdr3_nt: TGTGCCAGCTGGCGGGTGGGGAGGCGTTCTGGTAATGAGCAGTTCTTC

v_call: TRBV29-1
j_call: TRBJ1-1
d_call: .
clone_size: few
cdr3_aa: CSATSPEAFF
cdr3_nt: TGCAGCGCTACTAGTCCTGAAGCTTTCTTT

v_call: TRBV12-5
j_call: TRBJ2-7
d_call: .
clone_size: .
cdr3_aa: CASGLGQGIRLDEQYF
cdr3_nt: TGTGCTAGTGGTTTGGGCCAAGGTATAAGGCTGGACGAGCAGTACTTC

v_call: TRBV12-3/TRBV12-4
j_call: TRBJ1-4
d_call: .
clone_size: .
cdr3_aa: CASNQPGPNEKLFF
cdr3_nt: TGTGCCAGCAACCAACCGGGACCTAATGAAAAACTGTTTTTT

v_call: TRBV9
j_call: TRBJ2-3
d_call: .
clone_size: .
cdr3_aa: CASSVAEMRGSLTDTQYF
cdr3_nt: TGTGCCAGCAGCGTAGCCGAGATGAGGGGATCCCTCACAGATACGCAGTATTTT

v_call: TRBV6-5
j_call: TRBJ1-2
d_call: .
clone_size: .
cdr3_aa: CASSYSEGFNYGYTF
cdr3_nt: TGTGCCAGCAGTTACTCAGAGGGCTTCAACTATGGCTACACCTTC

v_call: TRBV29-1
j_call: TRBJ2-5
d_call: .
clone_size: .
cdr3_aa: CSVYGQGQETQYF
cdr3_nt: TGCAGCGTTTATGGGCAGGGGCAAGAGACCCAGTACTTC

v_call: TRBV4-3
j_call: TRBJ1-1
d_call: .
clone_size: .
cdr3_aa: CASSQDNANTEAFF
cdr3_nt: TGCGCCAGCAGCCAAGATAACGCGAACACTGAAGCTTTCTTT

v_call: TRBV2
j_call: TRBJ2-4
d_call: TRBD2
clone_size: .
cdr3_aa: CASSAGTSGGNIQYF
cdr3_nt: TGTGCCAGCAGTGCTGGGACTAGCGGGGGAAACATTCAGTACTTC

v_call: TRBV12-3/TRBV12-4
j_call: TRBJ2-3
d_call: .
clone_size: .
cdr3_aa: CASSSSTATQYF
cdr3_nt: TGTGCCAGCAGTTCCTCCACGGCTACGCAGTATTTT

v_call: TRBV7-6
j_call: TRBJ2-4
d_call: .
clone_size: .
cdr3_aa: CASSPGGGDIRYF
cdr3_nt: TGTGCCAGCAGCCCCGGTGGTGGGGACATTCGGTACTTC

v_call: TRBV20-1
j_call: TRBJ1-6
d_call: TRBD1
clone_size: few
cdr3_aa: CSASPRDRNSPLHF
cdr3_nt: TGCAGTGCTAGCCCCCGGGACAGGAATTCACCCCTCCACTTT

v_call: TRBV20-1
j_call: TRBJ2-7
d_call: .
clone_size: few
cdr3_aa: CSARASGRYEQYF
cdr3_nt: TGCAGTGCTAGGGCCTCGGGGAGATACGAGCAGTACTTC

v_call: TRBV7-3
j_call: TRBJ2-5
d_call: TRBD1
clone_size: many
cdr3_aa: CASSSGGRETQYF
cdr3_nt: TGTGCCAGCAGCTCAGGGGGCAGGGAGACCCAGTACTTC

v_call: TRBV7-9
j_call: TRBJ1-2
d_call: TRBD1
clone_size: .
cdr3_aa: CATLGLIETGFGYTF
cdr3_nt: TGTGCCACCTTGGGGCTAATCGAGACAGGGTTTGGCTACACCTTC

v_call: TRBV5-1
j_call: TRBJ2-5
d_call: .
clone_size: once
cdr3_aa: CASSPGWGGRDQETQYF
cdr3_nt: TGCGCCAGCAGCCCCGGCTGGGGTGGAAGGGACCAAGAGACCCAGTACTTC

v_call: TRBV6-8
j_call: TRBJ1-5
d_call: .
clone_size: .
cdr3_aa: CASSYALTGCGNQPQHF
cdr3_nt: TGTGCCAGCAGTTACGCCCTAACAGGATGCGGCAATCAGCCCCAGCATTTT

v_call: TRBV20-1
j_call: TRBJ1-1
d_call: .
clone_size: .
cdr3_aa: CSAPIPGVDTEAFF
cdr3_nt: TGCAGTGCCCCGATACCGGGGGTTGACACTGAAGCTTTCTTT

v_call: TRBV7-2
j_call: TRBJ1-5
d_call: .
clone_size: .
cdr3_aa: CASSPIGVVNQPQHF
cdr3_nt: TGTGCCAGCAGCCCCATCGGTGTAGTCAATCAGCCCCAGCATTTT

v_call: TRBV9
j_call: TRBJ2-3
d_call: .
clone_size: .
cdr3_aa: CASSVDPSKADTQYF
cdr3_nt: TGTGCCAGCAGCGTAGATCCTAGCAAGGCAGATACGCAGTATTTT

v_call: TRBV20-1
j_call: TRBJ1-4
d_call: .
clone_size: .
cdr3_aa: CSASGVEGGRRLFF
cdr3_nt: TGCAGTGCTAGCGGGGTCGAGGGTGGACGGCGACTGTTTTTT

v_call: TRBV5-1
j_call: TRBJ2-1
d_call: .
clone_size: few
cdr3_aa: CASSFRFASRSYNEQFF
cdr3_nt: TGCGCCAGCAGCTTTCGGTTCGCCAGTAGGTCCTACAATGAGCAGTTCTTC

v_call: TRBV7-9
j_call: TRBJ1-4
d_call: .
clone_size: .
cdr3_aa: CASSLTGQYEEKLFF
cdr3_nt: TGTGCCAGCAGCTTAACTGGGCAGTACGAAGAAAAGCTGTTTTTT

v_call: TRBV29-1
j_call: TRBJ1-2
d_call: .
clone_size: few
cdr3_aa: CSASLQDFYGYTF
cdr3_nt: TGCAGCGCGTCTCTACAGGACTTCTATGGCTACACCTTC

v_call: TRBV12-3/TRBV12-4
j_call: TRBJ2-1
d_call: TRBD1
clone_size: .
cdr3_aa: CASHLSGWIRSLAGGNSYNEQFF
cdr3_nt: TGTGCCAGCCACCTAAGCGGATGGATAAGGTCGCTCGCAGGGGGCAACTCCTACAATGAGCAGTTCTTC

v_call: TRBV7-9
j_call: TRBJ2-1
d_call: TRBD1
clone_size: few
cdr3_aa: CASSPTGVSYNEQFF
cdr3_nt: TGTGCCAGCAGCCCTACAGGGGTCTCCTACAATGAGCAGTTCTTC

v_call: TRBV7-2
j_call: TRBJ2-4
d_call: TRBD2
clone_size: few
cdr3_aa: CASSFSSGGAAKNIQYF
cdr3_nt: TGTGCCAGCAGCTTTTCTAGCGGGGGGGCGGCCAAAAACATTCAGTACTTC

v_call: TRBV27
j_call: TRBJ2-7
d_call: .
clone_size: .
cdr3_aa: CASGRQAGNEQYF
cdr3_nt: TGTGCCAGCGGCCGACAGGCCGGAAACGAGCAGTACTTC

v_call: TRBV20-1
j_call: TRBJ2-6
d_call: .
clone_size: few
cdr3_aa: CSARRGAGANVLTF
cdr3_nt: TGCAGTGCTAGACGAGGGGCTGGGGCCAACGTCCTGACTTTC

v_call: TRBV7-9
j_call: TRBJ2-2
d_call: .
clone_size: few
cdr3_aa: CASTLTRTGELFF
cdr3_nt: TGTGCCAGCACCCTTACCCGCACCGGGGAGCTGTTTTTT

v_call: TRBV29-1
j_call: TRBJ1-2
d_call: TRBD1
clone_size: .
cdr3_aa: CSVNTGTDNYGYTF
cdr3_nt: TGCAGCGTGAATACCGGGACAGATAACTATGGCTACACCTTC

v_call: TRBV28
j_call: TRBJ2-7
d_call: TRBD1
clone_size: .
cdr3_aa: CASSIPGTGVYEQYF
cdr3_nt: TGTGCCAGCAGTATACCCGGGACAGGGGTTTACGAGCAGTACTTC

v_call: TRBV7-3
j_call: TRBJ2-7
d_call: .
clone_size: .
cdr3_aa: CASSRSRDPSYEQYF
cdr3_nt: TGTGCCAGCAGCCGATCACGGGACCCATCCTACGAGCAGTACTTC

v_call: TRBV9
j_call: TRBJ1-1
d_call: TRBD1
clone_size: .
cdr3_aa: CASSVATGGTAQNTEAFF
cdr3_nt: TGTGCCAGCAGCGTAGCTACAGGGGGGACAGCCCAGAACACTGAAGCTTTCTTT

v_call: TRBV6-6
j_call: TRBJ1-5
d_call: .
clone_size: .
cdr3_aa: CASSYGPPQHF
cdr3_nt: TGTGCCAGCAGTTACGGTCCGCCCCAGCATTTT

v_call: TRBV14
j_call: TRBJ2-7
d_call: TRBD1
clone_size: .
cdr3_aa: CASSPTGGLYEQYF
cdr3_nt: TGTGCCAGCAGCCCCACAGGGGGTCTCTACGAGCAGTACTTC